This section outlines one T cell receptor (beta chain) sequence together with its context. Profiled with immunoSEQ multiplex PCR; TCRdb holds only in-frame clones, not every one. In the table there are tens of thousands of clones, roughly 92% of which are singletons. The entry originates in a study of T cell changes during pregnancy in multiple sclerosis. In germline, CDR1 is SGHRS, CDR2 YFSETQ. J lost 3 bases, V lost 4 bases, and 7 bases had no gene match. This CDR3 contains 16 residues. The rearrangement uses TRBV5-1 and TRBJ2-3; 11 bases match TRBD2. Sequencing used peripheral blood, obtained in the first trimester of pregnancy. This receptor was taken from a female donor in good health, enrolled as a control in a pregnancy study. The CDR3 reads CASSTTSGSGTDTQYF. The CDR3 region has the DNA TGCGCCAGCAGCACCACTAGCGGGAGTGGTACAGATACGCAGTATTTT.